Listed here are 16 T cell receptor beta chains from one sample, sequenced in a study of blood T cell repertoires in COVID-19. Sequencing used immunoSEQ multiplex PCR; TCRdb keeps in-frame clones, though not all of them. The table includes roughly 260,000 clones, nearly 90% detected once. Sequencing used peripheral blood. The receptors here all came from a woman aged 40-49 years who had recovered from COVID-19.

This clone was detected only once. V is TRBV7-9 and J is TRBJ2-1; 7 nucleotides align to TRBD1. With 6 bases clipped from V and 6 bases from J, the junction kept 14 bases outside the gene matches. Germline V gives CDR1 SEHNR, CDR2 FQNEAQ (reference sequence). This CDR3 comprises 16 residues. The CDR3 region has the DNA TGTGCCAGCAGTTCCGCCGGGACAGTGGTGGGCAATGAGCAGTTCTTC. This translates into CASSSAGTVVGNEQFF. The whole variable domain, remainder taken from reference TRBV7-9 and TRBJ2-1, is DTGVSQNPRHKITKRGQNVTFRCDPISEHNRLYWYRQTLGQGPEFLTYFQNEAQLEKSRLLSDRFSAERPKGSFSTLEIQRTEQGDSAMYLCASSSAGTVVGNEQFFGPGTRLTVL.

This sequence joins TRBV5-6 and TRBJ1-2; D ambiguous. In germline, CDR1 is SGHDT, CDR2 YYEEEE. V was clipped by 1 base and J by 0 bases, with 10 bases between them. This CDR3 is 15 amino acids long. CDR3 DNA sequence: TGTGCCAGCAGCTTGTATCGGTCTTCTAACTATGGCTACACCTTC. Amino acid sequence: CASSLYRSSNYGYTF.

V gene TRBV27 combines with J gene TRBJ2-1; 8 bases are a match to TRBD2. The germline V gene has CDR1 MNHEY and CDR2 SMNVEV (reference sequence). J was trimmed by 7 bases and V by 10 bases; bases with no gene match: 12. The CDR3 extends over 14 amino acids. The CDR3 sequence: CATKIAGLRNEQFF. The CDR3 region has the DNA TGTGCCACCAAGATAGCGGGGTTAAGGAATGAGCAGTTCTTC.

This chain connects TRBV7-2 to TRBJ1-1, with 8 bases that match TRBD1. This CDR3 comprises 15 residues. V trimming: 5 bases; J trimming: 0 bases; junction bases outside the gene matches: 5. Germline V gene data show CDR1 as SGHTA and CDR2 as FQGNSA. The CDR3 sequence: CASSPRQGLNTEAFF. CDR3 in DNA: TGTGCCAGCAGCCCCCGACAGGGGCTGAACACTGAAGCTTTCTTT.

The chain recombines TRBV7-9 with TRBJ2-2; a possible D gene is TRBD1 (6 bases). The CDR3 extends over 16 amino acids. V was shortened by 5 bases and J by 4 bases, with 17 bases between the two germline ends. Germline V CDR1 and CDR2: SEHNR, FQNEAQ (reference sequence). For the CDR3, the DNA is TGTGCCAGCAGCCATGGGGACACCAGGGGCACCGGGGAGCTGTTTTTT. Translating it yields CASSHGDTRGTGELFF. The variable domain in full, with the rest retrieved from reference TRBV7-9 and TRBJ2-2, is DTGVSQNPRHKITKRGQNVTFRCDPISEHNRLYWYRQTLGQGPEFLTYFQNEAQLEKSRLLSDRFSAERPKGSFSTLEIQRTEQGDSAMYLCASSHGDTRGTGELFFGEGSRLTVL.

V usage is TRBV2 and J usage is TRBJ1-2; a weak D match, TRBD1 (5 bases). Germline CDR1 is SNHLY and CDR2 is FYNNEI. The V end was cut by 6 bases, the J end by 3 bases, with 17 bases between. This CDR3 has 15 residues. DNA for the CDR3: TGTGCCAGCAGCGACCCCGCGACAGCTGACTATGGCTACACCTTC. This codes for CASSDPATADYGYTF. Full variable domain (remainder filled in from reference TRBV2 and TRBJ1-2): EPEVTQTPSHQVTQMGQEVILRCVPISNHLYFYWYRQILGQKVEFLVSFYNNEISEKSEIFDDQFSVERPDGSNFTLKIRSTKLEDSAMYFCASSDPATADYGYTFGSGTRLTVV.

The CDR3 nucleotides are TGTGCCAGCCCGGGACTCTACTCCTACGAGCAGTACTTC. It translates to CASPGLYSYEQYF. This chain links TRBV2 with TRBJ2-7, with D perhaps matching TRBD2 (6 bases). Trimming removed 8 bases at V and 0 bases at J, with 11 bases between. From germline, CDR1 is SNHLY and CDR2 FYNNEI. This CDR3 region has 13 residues.

CDR3 sequence: CASSPGGAGELFF. DNA of the CDR3: TGTGCCAGCTCACCTGGGGGGGCCGGGGAGCTGTTTTTT. The V gene is TRBV18, the J gene TRBJ2-2; 7 nucleotides match TRBD2. Germline-derived CDR1 and CDR2 are KGHSH and LQKENI. J was trimmed by 6 bases and V by 3 bases; bases with no gene match: 1. This CDR3 spans 13 amino acids.

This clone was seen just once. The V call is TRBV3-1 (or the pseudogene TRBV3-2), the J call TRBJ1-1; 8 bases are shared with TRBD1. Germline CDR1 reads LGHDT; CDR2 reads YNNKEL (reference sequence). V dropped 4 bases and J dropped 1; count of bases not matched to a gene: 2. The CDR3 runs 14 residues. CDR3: CASSRGQGNTEAFF. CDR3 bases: TGTGCCAGCAGCCGCGGACAGGGGAACACTGAAGCTTTCTTT.

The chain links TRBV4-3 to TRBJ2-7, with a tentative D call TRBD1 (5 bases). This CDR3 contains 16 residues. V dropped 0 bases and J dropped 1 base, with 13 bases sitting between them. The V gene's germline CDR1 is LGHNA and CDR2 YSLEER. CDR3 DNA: TGCGCCAGCAGCCAAGATGGAGTCAGGGCTTCCTACGAGCAGTACTTC. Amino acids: CASSQDGVRASYEQYF.

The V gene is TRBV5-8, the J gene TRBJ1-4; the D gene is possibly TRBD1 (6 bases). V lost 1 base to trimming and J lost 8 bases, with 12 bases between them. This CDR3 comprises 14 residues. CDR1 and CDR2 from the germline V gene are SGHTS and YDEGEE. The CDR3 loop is CASSLSGAIEKLFF. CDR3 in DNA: TGTGCCAGCAGCTTGTCAGGGGCAATCGAAAAACTGTTTTTT.

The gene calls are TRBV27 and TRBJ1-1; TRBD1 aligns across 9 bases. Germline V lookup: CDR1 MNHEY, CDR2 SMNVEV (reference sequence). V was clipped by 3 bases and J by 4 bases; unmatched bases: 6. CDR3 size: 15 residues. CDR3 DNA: TGTGCCAGCAGTTTTAACGGACAGGGGTCCACTGAAGCTTTCTTT. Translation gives CASSFNGQGSTEAFF.

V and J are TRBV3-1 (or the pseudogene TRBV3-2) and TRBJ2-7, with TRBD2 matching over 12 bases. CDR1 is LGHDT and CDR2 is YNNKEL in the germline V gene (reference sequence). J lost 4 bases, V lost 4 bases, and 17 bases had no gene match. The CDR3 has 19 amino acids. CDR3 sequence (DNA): TGTGCCAGCAGCCTTTTTCCACTAGCGGGAGGACCCACAGGGTACGAGCAGTACTTC. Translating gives CASSLFPLAGGPTGYEQYF.

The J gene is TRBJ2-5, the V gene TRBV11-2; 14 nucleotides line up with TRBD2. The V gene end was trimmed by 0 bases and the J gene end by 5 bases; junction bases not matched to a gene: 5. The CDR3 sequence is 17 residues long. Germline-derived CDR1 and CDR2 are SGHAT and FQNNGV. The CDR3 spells CASSLEGLAGAGETQYF. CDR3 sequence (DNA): TGTGCCAGCAGCTTAGAGGGACTAGCGGGGGCTGGGGAGACCCAGTACTTC.

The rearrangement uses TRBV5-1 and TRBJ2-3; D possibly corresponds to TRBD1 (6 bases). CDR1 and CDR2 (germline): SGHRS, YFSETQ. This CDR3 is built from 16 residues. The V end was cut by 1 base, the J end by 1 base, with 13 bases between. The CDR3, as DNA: TGCGCCAGCAGCTTGCATCCGCCAGGGGGCACAGATACGCAGTATTTT. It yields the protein CASSLHPPGGTDTQYF.

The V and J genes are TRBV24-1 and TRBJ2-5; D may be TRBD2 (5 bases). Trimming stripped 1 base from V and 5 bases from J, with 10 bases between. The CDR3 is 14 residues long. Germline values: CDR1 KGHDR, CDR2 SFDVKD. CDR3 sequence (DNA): TGTGCCACCAGTGATTTTGGGCCGGGGGAGACCCAGTACTTC. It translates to CATSDFGPGETQYF.